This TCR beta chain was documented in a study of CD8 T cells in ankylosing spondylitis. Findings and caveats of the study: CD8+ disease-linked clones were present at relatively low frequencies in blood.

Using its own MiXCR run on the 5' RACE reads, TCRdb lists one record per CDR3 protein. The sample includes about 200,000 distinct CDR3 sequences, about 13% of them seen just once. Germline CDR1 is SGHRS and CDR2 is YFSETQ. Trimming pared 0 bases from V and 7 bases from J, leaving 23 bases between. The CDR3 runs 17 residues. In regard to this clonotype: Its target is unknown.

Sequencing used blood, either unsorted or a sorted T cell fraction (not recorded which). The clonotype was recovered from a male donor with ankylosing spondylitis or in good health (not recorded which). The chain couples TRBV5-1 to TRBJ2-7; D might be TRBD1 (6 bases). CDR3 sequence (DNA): TGCGCCAGCAGCTTGGACGCCCAGCGTAATATCCAGGGGGAGCAGTACTTC. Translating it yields CASSLDAQRNIQGEQYF.